The 30 T cell receptor beta chains reported below all come from one sample, sequenced in a study of T-cell memory formation after mild COVID-19. TCRdb independently ran MiXCR on the 5' RACE reads; one entry per CDR3 protein. The repertoire consists of a few hundred thousand distinct CDR3 sequences, with roughly 22% occurring once and the leading ten covering about 8.4%. The sample taken for sequencing was PBMCs or a T cell subset sorted from them (not recorded which). These receptors were collected from an adult woman who had mild COVID-19 (a few samples of this study predate the infection). Cell type and time point are not known.

The chain uses TRBV24-1 and TRBJ2-1; TRBD2 matches 10 bases. This CDR3 has 20 amino acids. The ends lost 0 bases at V and 5 bases at J; junction bases unmatched: 15. Germline V lookup: CDR1 KGHDR, CDR2 SFDVKD. The CDR3: CATSDLHFSSGGAVNNEQFF. CDR3 coding DNA: TGTGCCACCAGTGATTTGCACTTCTCTAGCGGGGGCGCGGTGAACAATGAGCAGTTCTTC.

The J gene is TRBJ1-1, the V gene TRBV6-6; 10 nucleotides agree with TRBD1. J lost 5 bases, V lost 7 bases, and 10 bases had no gene match. The CDR3 length is 15 residues. The germline gives CDR1 MNHNY, CDR2 SVGAGI (reference sequence). The CDR3 DNA reads TGTGCCAGCAACAGACAGGGGGCTTGGGAGACTGAAGCTTTCTTT. It yields the protein CASNRQGAWETEAFF.

This clonotype was observed a few times. V is TRBV7-3 and J is TRBJ2-7, with D maybe TRBD2 (5 bases). The V and J ends lost 0 bases and 6 bases respectively, with 15 bases between them. Germline CDR1 SGHTA, CDR2 FQGTGA. CDR3 length: 15 residues. CDR3 in DNA: TGTGCCAGCAGCTTAACGGTGGGAGCGCCCGCCGAGCAGTACTTC. This gives the protein CASSLTVGAPAEQYF. Full variable domain (missing parts from reference TRBV7-3 and TRBJ2-7): GAGVSQTPSNKVTEKGKYVELRCDPISGHTALYWYRQSLGQGPEFLIYFQGTGAADDSGLPNDRFFAVRPEGSVSTLKIQRTERGDSAVYLCASSLTVGAPAEQYFGPGTRLTVT.

This clonotype appeared a few times. The chain carries TRBV12-3 or TRBV12-4 and TRBJ2-3; D is undetermined. The CDR3 is 14 amino acids. V was pared by 5 bases and J by 2 bases, with 11 bases between. CDR3 in amino acids: CASSPVPFTDTQYF. DNA for the CDR3: TGTGCCAGCAGTCCAGTCCCGTTCACAGATACGCAGTATTTT.

This clonotype was seen only a few times. V usage is TRBV3-1 and J usage is TRBJ2-3; D gene unclear. CDR1 is LGHDT and CDR2 is YNNKEL in the germline V gene (reference sequence). The CDR3 extends over 16 amino acids. Trimming cost V 0 bases and J 0 bases, with 10 bases left between them. In nucleotides, the CDR3 is TGTGCCAGCAGCCAAGATCCGCGCCCCAGCACAGATACGCAGTATTTT. As protein: CASSQDPRPSTDTQYF.

The J gene is TRBJ1-2, the V gene TRBV12-5, with 12 bases fitting TRBD1. Germline V gene data show CDR1 as LGHNT and CDR2 as FRNRAP. V trimming: 6 bases; J trimming: 8 bases; junction bases outside the gene matches: 10. This CDR3 has 15 amino acids. The CDR3 region has the DNA TGTGCTAGTGGAATTACGGGACAGGGGGCGCGGGGCTACACCTTC. This codes for CASGITGQGARGYTF.

A few counts support this clonotype. The chain recombines TRBV30 with TRBJ2-7, with a tentative D call TRBD2 (6 bases). The germline V gene has CDR1 GTSNPN and CDR2 SVGIG (reference sequence). The length of the CDR3 is 15 residues. Trimming took 1 base from V and 2 from J, leaving 15 bases between them. DNA for the CDR3: TGTGCCTGGAGTGGAGACGTGGGGGGAGCCTACGAGCAGTACTTC. Translating gives CAWSGDVGGAYEQYF.

This clonotype was picked up one time. The rearrangement joins TRBV3-1 to TRBJ2-1; the D is unclear. The CDR3 has 15 amino acids. The germline V gene encodes CDR1 LGHDT and CDR2 YNNKEL (reference sequence). V gave up 2 bases and J gave up 0 bases, with 8 bases separating them. CDR3 protein: CASSQRVGSYNEQFF. The CDR3 DNA reads as TGTGCCAGCAGCCAACGGGTCGGCTCCTACAATGAGCAGTTCTTC.

V and J are TRBV18 and TRBJ1-1; possibly TRBD1 for D (5 bases). Trimming stripped 7 bases from V and 4 bases from J, with 13 bases between. The CDR3 sequence is 13 residues long. The germline gives CDR1 KGHSH, CDR2 LQKENI. CDR3 coding DNA: TGTGCCAGCTTGACCCAGGGAGGCACTGAAGCTTTCTTT. Its translation is CASLTQGGTEAFF.

This clonotype was counted ten times or more. V usage is TRBV5-8 and J usage is TRBJ2-1; D is perhaps TRBD2 (6 bases). The germline CDR1 and CDR2 sequences are SGHTS and YDEGEE. There are 14 residues in the CDR3. Trimming stripped 7 bases from V and 1 base from J, with 12 bases between. The CDR3 spells CASGGGKSYNEQFF. The CDR3 nucleotides read TGTGCCAGCGGCGGAGGGAAGTCCTACAATGAGCAGTTCTTC.

The rearrangement joins TRBV20-1 to TRBJ2-1; D uncertain. The CDR3 runs to 16 residues. Germline V gene sequence: CDR1 DFQATT, CDR2 SNEGSKA (reference sequence). The V gene lost 5 bases and the J gene lost 9 bases, with 26 bases spanning the gap. The CDR3 DNA sequence: TGCAGTGCTGCCCGTCGAATCCTCACCCTACACGGTGAGCAGTTCTTC. Protein product: CSAARRILTLHGEQFF.

Ten or more counts support this clonotype. V usage is TRBV2 and J usage is TRBJ2-5; 9 positions agree with TRBD1. CDR3 length equals 13 residues. Trimming at V came to 7 bases and at J to 5 bases, leaving 5 bases not matched to a gene. The germline gives CDR1 SNHLY, CDR2 FYNNEI. The CDR3 loop is CASKEDRGETQYF. The CDR3 region has the DNA TGTGCCAGCAAGGAGGACAGGGGTGAGACCCAGTACTTC.

J is TRBJ2-1 and V is TRBV14; possible D gene TRBD1, 6 bases. This CDR3 is built from 15 residues. Germline V gene sequence: CDR1 SGHDN, CDR2 FVKESK. Trimming cost V 5 bases and J 13 bases, with 24 bases left between them. The CDR3 DNA reads as TGTGCCAGCAGCTCGCCCGGGACACCTTACAATTCTCAGTTCTTC. Its protein is CASSSPGTPYNSQFF.

This chain joins TRBV25-1 and TRBJ2-6; D unclear. Looked up from germline, CDR1 is MGHDK and CDR2 is SYGVNS. The germline V and J ends were trimmed by 5 bases and 2 bases, with 4 bases remaining between them. The CDR3 covers 13 residues. The CDR3 here is CASSYTGANVLTF. CDR3 coding DNA: TGTGCCAGCAGTTACACTGGGGCCAACGTCCTGACTTTC.

This clonotype was seen more than once but under ten times. The V gene is TRBV5-6, the J gene TRBJ1-1; 9 positions agree with TRBD1. The CDR3 sequence is 14 residues long. Trimming cost V 4 bases and J 4 bases; bases outside gene matches: 5. Germline values: CDR1 SGHDT, CDR2 YYEEEE. CDR3 sequence: CASSHRGPGTEAFF. CDR3 nucleotide sequence: TGTGCCAGCAGCCACAGGGGGCCGGGCACTGAAGCTTTCTTT.

This chain joins TRBV25-1 and TRBJ2-5; D possibly corresponds to TRBD2 (6 bases). Germline V gives CDR1 MGHDK, CDR2 SYGVNS. CDR3 size: 16 residues. Trimming removed 2 bases from V and 5 bases from J, with 18 bases in between. The DNA of the CDR3 is TGTGCCAGCAGTGAACGTGTGGGGGGAGTAGGGGAGACCCAGTACTTC. Residues: CASSERVGGVGETQYF. The entire variable domain, with the rest obtained from reference TRBV25-1 and TRBJ2-5, is as follows: EADIYQTPRYLVIGTGKKITLECSQTMGHDKMYWYQQDPGMELHLIHYSYGVNSTEKGDLSSESTVSRIRTEHFPLTLESARPSHTSQYLCASSERVGGVGETQYFGPGTRLLVL.

The chain uses TRBV29-1 and TRBJ2-7; D is ambiguous. The germline V gene encodes CDR1 SQVTM and CDR2 ANQGSEA. Trimming shortened V by 5 bases and J by 0 bases, and 8 bases separated the two germline ends. The CDR3 sequence is 12 residues long. The CDR3 DNA follows: TGCAGCGTTATCCCGAGCTCCTACGAGCAGTACTTC. Translated: CSVIPSSYEQYF.

In this sample, this clonotype turned up a few times. J is TRBJ2-5 and V is TRBV4-1; D not certain. The CDR3 consists of 15 residues. Trimming stripped 1 base from V and 2 bases from J, with 11 bases between. Per germline, CDR1 MGHRA and CDR2 YSYEKL. The CDR3: CASSQGFGLQETQYF. CDR3 in DNA: TGCGCCAGCAGCCAAGGGTTTGGCCTGCAAGAGACCCAGTACTTC.

CDR3 loop: CASSLAGLAGNNEQFF. The CDR3 nucleotides are TGTGCCAGCAGCTTAGCGGGACTAGCGGGGAACAATGAGCAGTTCTTC. V is TRBV7-8 and J is TRBJ2-1; 13 positions match TRBD2. CDR3 size: 16 residues. CDR1 and CDR2 from the germline V gene are SGHVS and FQNEAQ. Trimming removed 0 bases from V and 5 bases from J; junction bases left unmatched: 1.

This rearrangement joins TRBV7-9 to TRBJ2-2; 7 bases are shared with TRBD1. Germline V gene lookup returns CDR1 SEHNR and CDR2 FQNEAQ (reference sequence). V lost 2 bases and J lost 3; bases outside the gene matches: 6. The CDR3 loop spans 16 amino acids. The chain's CDR3 is CASSLPRGQDTGELFF. CDR3 sequence (DNA): TGTGCCAGCAGCTTACCCCGCGGACAGGACACCGGGGAGCTGTTTTTT.

This clonotype was detected many times. The rearrangement uses TRBV6-2 or TRBV6-3 and TRBJ2-1; D remains ambiguous. V lost 4 bases and J 2 bases, leaving 15 bases between the germline ends. The CDR3 loop spans 16 amino acids. Germline assignment: CDR1 MNHEY and CDR2 SVGEGT. This CDR3 reads CASSLGPGVPYNEQFF. The CDR3 DNA sequence: TGTGCCAGCAGTTTAGGGCCGGGTGTCCCCTACAATGAGCAGTTCTTC.

The rearrangement uses TRBV9 and TRBJ1-2; D is uncertain. The CDR3 consists of 17 residues. Germline V CDR1 and CDR2: SGDLS, YYNGEE. Trimming pared 4 bases from V and 5 bases from J, leaving 24 bases between. The CDR3 DNA follows: TGTGCCAGCAGCCCCCATCATAGCCGGTACACTAGGTATGGCTACACCTTC. This encodes CASSPHHSRYTRYGYTF.

A few counts support this clonotype. The V call is TRBV7-9, the J call TRBJ2-1, with 7 bases matching TRBD1. V shed 5 bases and J 7 bases; nucleotides not matched to a gene: 11. The germline gives CDR1 SEHNR, CDR2 FQNEAQ (reference sequence). The CDR3 sequence is 15 residues long. The CDR3 protein is CASSPSPGGLNEQFF. As DNA, the CDR3 is TGTGCCAGCAGCCCATCCCCAGGGGGTCTAAATGAGCAGTTCTTC.

There are a few counts of this clonotype. The CDR3, as DNA: TGCGCCAGCAGCAGCAAAAACCCTGAAGCTTTCTTT. Protein: CASSSKNPEAFF. V gene TRBV5-1 combines with J gene TRBJ1-1; D gene uncertain. This CDR3 is built from 12 residues. Between the trimmed V and J ends, which lost 4 bases and 6 bases, there was a span of 10 bases. Germline-derived CDR1 and CDR2 are SGHRS and YFSETQ.

The chain links TRBV3-1 to TRBJ2-3; no clear D gene. The CDR3 runs to 15 residues. V gave up 4 bases and J gave up 1 base, with 12 bases separating them. Germline V lookup: CDR1 LGHDT, CDR2 YNNKEL (reference sequence). The CDR3 nucleotides read TGTGCCAGCAGCCCATCAATCACAGGCACAGATACGCAGTATTTT. This gives the protein CASSPSITGTDTQYF.

The genes are TRBV2 and TRBJ2-3; 14 nucleotides match TRBD2. The CDR3 consists of 15 residues. Germline CDR1 is SNHLY and CDR2 is FYNNEI. Germline trimming cut 4 bases from V and 14 bases from J; bases unmatched to any gene: 11. The CDR3 DNA reads TGTGCCAGCAGTGGTGAGACTAGCGGGAGGGCCGGTAGGTATTTT. Protein: CASSGETSGRAGRYF. The variable domain in full, with the rest retrieved from reference TRBV2 and TRBJ2-3, is EPEVTQTPSHQVTQMGQEVILRCVPISNHLYFYWYRQILGQKVEFLVSFYNNEISEKSEIFDDQFSVERPDGSNFTLKIRSTKLEDSAMYFCASSGETSGRAGRYFGPGTRLTVL.

This clonotype was detected only a few times. J is TRBJ1-5 and V is TRBV12-3 or TRBV12-4; D gene uncertain. There are 12 residues in the CDR3. Trimming left V 6 bases short and J 6 bases short, with 9 bases between. CDR3 coding DNA: TGTGCCAGCAGCCTTCTGGGTCAGCCCCAGCATTTT. It codes for CASSLLGQPQHF.

The V call is TRBV25-1, the J call TRBJ1-4; D unresolved. The germline V and J ends were trimmed by 2 bases and 7 bases, with 11 bases remaining between them. This CDR3 spans 14 amino acids. Germline V lookup: CDR1 MGHDK, CDR2 SYGVNS. CDR3 loop: CASSEGAGTEKLFF. The CDR3 DNA follows: TGTGCCAGCAGTGAAGGAGCAGGAACTGAAAAACTGTTTTTT. The full variable domain, completed using reference TRBV25-1 and TRBJ1-4, is EADIYQTPRYLVIGTGKKITLECSQTMGHDKMYWYQQDPGMELHLIHYSYGVNSTEKGDLSSESTVSRIRTEHFPLTLESARPSHTSQYLCASSEGAGTEKLFFGSGTQLSVL.

The chain employs TRBV11-2 and TRBJ2-5; TRBD2 matches 11 bases. V trimming: 3 bases; J trimming: 0 bases; junction bases outside the gene matches: 3. Germline assignment: CDR1 SGHAT and CDR2 FQNNGV. The CDR3 covers 16 residues. The CDR3 protein is CASSLTSGEDQETQYF. CDR3 DNA: TGTGCCAGCAGCTTGACTAGCGGGGAGGACCAAGAGACCCAGTACTTC.

The chain combines TRBV24-1 with TRBJ1-1; tentatively, D is TRBD1 (5 bases). The CDR3 totals 12 residues. Germline CDR1 reads KGHDR; CDR2 reads SFDVKD. V dropped 5 bases and J dropped 4 bases, with 7 bases sitting between them. The CDR3 loop is CATSAGGTEAFF. In nucleotides, the CDR3 is TGTGCCACCAGTGCGGGGGGCACTGAAGCTTTCTTT.